This T cell receptor beta chain stems from a study of blood T cell repertoires in COVID-19. Germline values: CDR1 SQVTM, CDR2 ANQGSEA. After removal of 4 bases from V and 1 base from J, the junction contained 6 bases not matched to a gene. The CDR3 consists of 14 residues. Researchers sorted participants into cohorts using their self-reported clinical history. The study counted Cohort 3 donors as recovered given two negative PCRs, clearance, or symptom resolution. Clones were sequenced by immunoSEQ multiplex PCR, and TCRdb holds only the in-frame ones, with some missing. The table lists 250,000 to 350,000 clones, 80% to 90% of them singletons.

The specimen was PBMCs or T cells enriched from blood (not recorded which). This chain links TRBV29-1 with TRBJ2-5; 7 bases match TRBD1. This clonotype was sampled from a woman aged 25 to 45 who had recovered from COVID-19. The CDR3 reads CSVVAQGSQETQYF. The CDR3 coding sequence is TGCAGCGTTGTGGCACAGGGGAGCCAAGAGACCCAGTACTTC.